The 8 T cell receptor beta chains below come from one sample, sequenced in a study of shared clonotypes between healthy human individuals. The data were produced by immunoSEQ multiplex PCR, yet TCRdb's version contains in-frame clones alone and is incomplete. The sample has around 700,000 clones, about three quarters seen once; the top ten hold less than 2%. Sample: memory CD4+ T cells sorted from blood. The subset here: CD45RA-negative fraction. These receptors all stem from a woman aged 25 to 39 in good health.

V gene TRBV11-2 combines with J gene TRBJ2-7; TRBD2 matches at 11 bases. In germline, CDR1 is SGHAT, CDR2 FQNNGV. The J segment lost 0 bases and the V segment lost 3 bases, leaving 4 bases of the junction unmatched. The CDR3 is made up of 16 amino acids. The DNA for the CDR3 is TGTGCCAGCAGCTTGACTAGCGGGGTTAGCTCCTACGAGCAGTACTTC. This codes for CASSLTSGVSSYEQYF.

The V call is TRBV10-1, the J call TRBJ2-1; maybe TRBD2 (5 bases). The CDR3 covers 11 residues. V lost 5 bases and J 14 bases, leaving 13 bases between the germline ends. CDR1 is WNHNN, CDR2 SYGVQD, per germline (reference sequence). CDR3 in amino acids: CASSSGIEKFF. DNA for the CDR3: TGCGCCAGCAGTTCCGGGATAGAAAAGTTCTTC.

The chain couples TRBV5-1 to TRBJ2-7; 9 bases line up with TRBD2. The CDR3 covers 18 residues. Looked up from germline, CDR1 is SGHRS and CDR2 is YFSETQ. The V and J ends lost 0 bases and 2 bases, in that order; junction bases with no gene match: 12. The CDR3 protein is CASSLDGLAGRRTYEQYF. CDR3 coding DNA: TGCGCCAGCAGCTTGGACGGCCTAGCGGGAAGAAGAACCTACGAGCAGTACTTC.

V and J are TRBV5-6 and TRBJ1-1; no firm D call. Germline values: CDR1 SGHDT, CDR2 YYEEEE. The CDR3 runs to 13 residues. V lost 4 bases and J 1 base, leaving 8 bases between the germline ends. CDR3 sequence reads: CASSPPANTEAFF. DNA for the CDR3: TGTGCCAGCAGCCCCCCAGCGAACACTGAAGCTTTCTTT. The full variable domain, with the rest looked up from reference TRBV5-6 and TRBJ1-1, is DAGVTQSPTHLIKTRGQQVTLRCSPKSGHDTVSWYQQALGQGPQFIFQYYEEEERQRGNFPDRFSGHQFPNYSSELNVNALLLGDSALYLCASSPPANTEAFFGQGTRLTVV.

The chain carries TRBV27 and TRBJ1-4, with 12 nucleotides matching TRBD1. Germline CDR1 and CDR2: MNHEY and SMNVEV (reference sequence). With 10 bases clipped from V and 6 bases from J, the junction kept 15 bases outside the gene matches. The CDR3 has 17 residues. In DNA, the CDR3 is TGTGCCATCGAAACCGGGACAGGGGGCGGGTGGGATGAAAAACTGTTTTTT. This codes for CAIETGTGGGWDEKLFF.

This chain joins TRBV11-2 and TRBJ2-7; D gene unclear. Per germline, CDR1 SGHAT and CDR2 FQNNGV. The CDR3 covers 15 residues. The V end was cut by 0 bases, the J end by 5 bases, with 14 bases between. CDR3 residues: CASSLDSVRKDEQYF. The CDR3 DNA is TGTGCCAGCAGCTTAGATTCGGTCAGGAAAGACGAGCAGTACTTC.

The V call is TRBV28, the J call TRBJ1-1; D remains ambiguous. Trimming stripped 7 bases from V and 1 base from J, with 4 bases between. The CDR3 is made up of 11 amino acids. Germline assignment: CDR1 MDHEN and CDR2 SYDVKM. CDR3 coding DNA: TGTGCCAGCAACAAGAACACTGAAGCTTTCTTT. Its translation is CASNKNTEAFF.

This chain uses TRBV6-5 with TRBJ1-2, with unresolved D. This CDR3 is built from 15 residues. In germline, CDR1 is MNHEY, CDR2 SVGAGI. V lost 0 bases and J 7 bases, leaving 15 bases between the germline ends. CDR3 loop: CASSYSDTRDGGYTF. In DNA, the CDR3 is TGTGCCAGCAGTTACTCGGATACGAGGGATGGTGGCTACACCTTC.